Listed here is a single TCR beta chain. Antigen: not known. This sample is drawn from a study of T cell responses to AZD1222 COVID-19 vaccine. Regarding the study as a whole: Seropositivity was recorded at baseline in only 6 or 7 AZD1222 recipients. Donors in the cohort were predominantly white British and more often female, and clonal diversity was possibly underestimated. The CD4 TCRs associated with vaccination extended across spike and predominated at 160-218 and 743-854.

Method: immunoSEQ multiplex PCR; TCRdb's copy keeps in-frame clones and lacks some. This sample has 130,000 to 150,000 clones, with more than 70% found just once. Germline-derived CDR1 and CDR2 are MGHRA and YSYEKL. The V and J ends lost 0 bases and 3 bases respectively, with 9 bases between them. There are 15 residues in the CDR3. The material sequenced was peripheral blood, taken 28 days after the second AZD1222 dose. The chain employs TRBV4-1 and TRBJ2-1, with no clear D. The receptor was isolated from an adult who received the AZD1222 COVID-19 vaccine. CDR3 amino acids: CASSQDMLRYNEQFF. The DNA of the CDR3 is TGCGCCAGCAGCCAAGATATGCTCCGCTACAATGAGCAGTTCTTC.